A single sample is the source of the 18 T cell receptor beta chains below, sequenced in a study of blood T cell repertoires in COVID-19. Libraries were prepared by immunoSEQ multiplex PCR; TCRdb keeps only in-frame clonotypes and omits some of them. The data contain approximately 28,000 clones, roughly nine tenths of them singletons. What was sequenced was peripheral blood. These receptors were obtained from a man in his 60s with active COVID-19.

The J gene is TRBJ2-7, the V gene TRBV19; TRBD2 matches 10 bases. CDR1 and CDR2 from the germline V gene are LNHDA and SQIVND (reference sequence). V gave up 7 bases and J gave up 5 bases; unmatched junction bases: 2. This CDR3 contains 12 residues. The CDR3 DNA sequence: TGTGCCAGTACCGGGACTAGCGACGAGCAGTACTTC. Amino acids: CASTGTSDEQYF.

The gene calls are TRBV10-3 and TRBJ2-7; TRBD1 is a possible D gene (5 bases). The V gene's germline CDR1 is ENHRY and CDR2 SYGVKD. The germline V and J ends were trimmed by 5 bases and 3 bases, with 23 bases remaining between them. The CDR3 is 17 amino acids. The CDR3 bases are TGTGCCATCAGTAATCCCCCAGGGTCTGTAACAAACTACGAGCAGTACTTC. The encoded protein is CAISNPPGSVTNYEQYF.

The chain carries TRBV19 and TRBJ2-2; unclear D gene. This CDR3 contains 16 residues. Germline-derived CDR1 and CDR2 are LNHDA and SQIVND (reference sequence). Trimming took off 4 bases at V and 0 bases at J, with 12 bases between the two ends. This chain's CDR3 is CASSKKQPPNTGELFF. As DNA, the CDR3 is TGTGCCAGTAGTAAAAAACAGCCTCCGAACACCGGGGAGCTGTTTTTT.

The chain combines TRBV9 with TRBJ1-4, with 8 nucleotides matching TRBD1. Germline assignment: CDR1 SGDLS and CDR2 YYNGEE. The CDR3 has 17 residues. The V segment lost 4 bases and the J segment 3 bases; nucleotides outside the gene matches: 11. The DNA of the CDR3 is TGTGCCAGCAGCCCGAGACAGGGGATGCTGCCTAATGAAAAACTGTTTTTT. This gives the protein CASSPRQGMLPNEKLFF. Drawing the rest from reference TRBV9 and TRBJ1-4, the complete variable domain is DSGVTQTPKHLITATGQRVTLRCSPRSGDLSVYWYQQSLDQGLQFLIQYYNGEERAKGNILERFSAQQFPDLHSELNLSSLELGDSALYFCASSPRQGMLPNEKLFFGSGTQLSVL.

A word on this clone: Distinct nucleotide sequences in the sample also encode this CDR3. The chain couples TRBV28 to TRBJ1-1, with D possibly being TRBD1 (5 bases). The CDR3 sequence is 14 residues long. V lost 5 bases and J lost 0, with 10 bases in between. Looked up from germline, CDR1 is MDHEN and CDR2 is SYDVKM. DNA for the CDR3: TGTGCCAGCAGTCTGGGGGGGGTGAACACTGAAGCTTTCTTT. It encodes CASSLGGVNTEAFF.

The DNA of the CDR3 is TGCGCCAGCAGAACAGGGGCCAACTATGGCTACACCTTC. It yields the protein CASRTGANYGYTF. V and J are TRBV5-1 and TRBJ1-2; TRBD1 matches 7 bases. The CDR3 sequence is 13 residues long. Germline assignment: CDR1 SGHRS and CDR2 YFSETQ. Unmatched junction bases numbered 3, after V lost 5 bases and J lost 2 bases.

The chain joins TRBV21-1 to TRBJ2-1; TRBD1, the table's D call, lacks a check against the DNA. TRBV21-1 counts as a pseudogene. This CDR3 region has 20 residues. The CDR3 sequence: CASSKKRGKASKESYNEQFF. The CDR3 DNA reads TGTGCCAGCAGCAAAAAAAGGGGGAAGGCTAGTAAAGAATCCTACAATGAGCAGTTCTTC.

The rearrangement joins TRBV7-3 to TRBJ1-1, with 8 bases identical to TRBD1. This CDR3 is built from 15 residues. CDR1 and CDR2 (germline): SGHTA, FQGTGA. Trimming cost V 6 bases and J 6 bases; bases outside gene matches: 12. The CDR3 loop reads CASSYYPGQGAEAFF. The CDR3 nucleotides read TGTGCCAGCAGTTACTACCCCGGACAGGGCGCTGAAGCTTTCTTT. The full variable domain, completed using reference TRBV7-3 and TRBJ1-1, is GAGVSQTPSNKVTEKGKYVELRCDPISGHTALYWYRQSLGQGPEFLIYFQGTGAADDSGLPNDRFFAVRPEGSVSTLKIQRTERGDSAVYLCASSYYPGQGAEAFFGQGTRLTVV.

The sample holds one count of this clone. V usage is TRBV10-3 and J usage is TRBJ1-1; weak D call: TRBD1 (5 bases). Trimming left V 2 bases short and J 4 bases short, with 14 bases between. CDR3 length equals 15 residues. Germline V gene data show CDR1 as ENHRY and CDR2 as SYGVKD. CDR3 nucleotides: TGTGCCATCAGTGAGGATTGGGGCGTTGGCACTGAAGCTTTCTTT. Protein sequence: CAISEDWGVGTEAFF.

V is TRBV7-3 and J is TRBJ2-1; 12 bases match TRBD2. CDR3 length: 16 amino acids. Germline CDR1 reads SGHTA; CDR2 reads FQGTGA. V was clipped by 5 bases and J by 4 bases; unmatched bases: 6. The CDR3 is CASSLQTSGGYNEQFF. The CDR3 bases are TGTGCCAGCAGCCTGCAGACTAGCGGGGGATACAATGAGCAGTTCTTC.

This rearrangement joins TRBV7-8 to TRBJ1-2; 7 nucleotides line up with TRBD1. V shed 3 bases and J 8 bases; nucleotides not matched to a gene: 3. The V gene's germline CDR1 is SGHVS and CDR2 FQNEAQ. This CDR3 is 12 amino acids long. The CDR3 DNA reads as TGTGCCAGCAGCTTCACAGGGGTCGGCTACACCTTC. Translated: CASSFTGVGYTF.

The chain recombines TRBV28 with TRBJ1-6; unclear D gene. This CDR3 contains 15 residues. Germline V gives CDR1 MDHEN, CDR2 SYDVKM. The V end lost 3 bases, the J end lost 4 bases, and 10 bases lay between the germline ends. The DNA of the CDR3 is TGTGCCAGCAGTTTGAGAGGGCAGTATAATTCACCCCTCCACTTT. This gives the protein CASSLRGQYNSPLHF.

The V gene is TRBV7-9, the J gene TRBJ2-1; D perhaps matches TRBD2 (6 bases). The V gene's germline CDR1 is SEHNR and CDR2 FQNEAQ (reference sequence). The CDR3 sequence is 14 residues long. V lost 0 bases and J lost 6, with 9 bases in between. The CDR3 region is CASSLAGGANEQFF. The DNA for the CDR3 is TGTGCCAGCAGCTTAGCAGGAGGGGCCAATGAGCAGTTCTTC.

The CDR3, as DNA: TGCAGCGTCGCCGACAGGGGTATTACGGCCAAAAACATTCAGTACTTC. Its protein is CSVADRGITAKNIQYF. The chain links TRBV29-1 to TRBJ2-4; TRBD1 matches at 8 bases. Germline V gene data show CDR1 as SQVTM and CDR2 as ANQGSEA. J lost 1 base, V lost 6 bases, and 11 bases had no gene match. CDR3 length: 16 residues.

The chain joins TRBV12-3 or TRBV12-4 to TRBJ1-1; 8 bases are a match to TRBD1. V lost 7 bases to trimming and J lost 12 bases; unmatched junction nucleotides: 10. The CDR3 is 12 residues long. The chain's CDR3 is CASTLRQGRPFF. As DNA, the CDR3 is TGTGCCAGCACTCTAAGACAGGGGAGGCCTTTCTTT.

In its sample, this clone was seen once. CDR3 nucleotide sequence: TGCAGCGTTGCACAGGGGAAAGATACGCAGTATTTT. Encoded protein: CSVAQGKDTQYF. The V gene is TRBV29-1, the J gene TRBJ2-3, with TRBD1 identical over 7 bases. This CDR3 is 12 amino acids long. Unmatched junction bases numbered 3, after V lost 4 bases and J lost 5 bases. Germline assignment: CDR1 SQVTM and CDR2 ANQGSEA.

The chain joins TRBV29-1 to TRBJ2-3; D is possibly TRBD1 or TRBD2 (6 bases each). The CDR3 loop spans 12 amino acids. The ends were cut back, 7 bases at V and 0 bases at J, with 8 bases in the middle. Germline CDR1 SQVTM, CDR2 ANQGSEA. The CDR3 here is CSGGASTDTQYF. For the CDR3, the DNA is TGCAGCGGGGGGGCTAGCACAGATACGCAGTATTTT.

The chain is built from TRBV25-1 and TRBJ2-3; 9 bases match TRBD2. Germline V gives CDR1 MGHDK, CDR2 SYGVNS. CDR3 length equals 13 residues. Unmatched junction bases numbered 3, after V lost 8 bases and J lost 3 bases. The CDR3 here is CASGGGGTDTQYF. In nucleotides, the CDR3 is TGTGCCAGCGGCGGGGGGGGAACAGATACGCAGTATTTT.